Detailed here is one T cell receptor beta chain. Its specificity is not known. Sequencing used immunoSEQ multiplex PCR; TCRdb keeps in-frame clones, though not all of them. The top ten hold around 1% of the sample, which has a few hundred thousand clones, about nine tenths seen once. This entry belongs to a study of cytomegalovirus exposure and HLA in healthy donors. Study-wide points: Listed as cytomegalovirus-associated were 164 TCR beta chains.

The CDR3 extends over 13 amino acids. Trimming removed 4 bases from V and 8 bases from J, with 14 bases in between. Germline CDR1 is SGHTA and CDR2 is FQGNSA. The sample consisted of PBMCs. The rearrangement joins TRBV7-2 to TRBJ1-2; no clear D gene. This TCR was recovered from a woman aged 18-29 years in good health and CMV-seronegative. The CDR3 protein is CASSSSLVEGYTF. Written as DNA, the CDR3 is TGTGCCAGCAGCTCCTCGCTGGTGGAGGGCTACACCTTC.